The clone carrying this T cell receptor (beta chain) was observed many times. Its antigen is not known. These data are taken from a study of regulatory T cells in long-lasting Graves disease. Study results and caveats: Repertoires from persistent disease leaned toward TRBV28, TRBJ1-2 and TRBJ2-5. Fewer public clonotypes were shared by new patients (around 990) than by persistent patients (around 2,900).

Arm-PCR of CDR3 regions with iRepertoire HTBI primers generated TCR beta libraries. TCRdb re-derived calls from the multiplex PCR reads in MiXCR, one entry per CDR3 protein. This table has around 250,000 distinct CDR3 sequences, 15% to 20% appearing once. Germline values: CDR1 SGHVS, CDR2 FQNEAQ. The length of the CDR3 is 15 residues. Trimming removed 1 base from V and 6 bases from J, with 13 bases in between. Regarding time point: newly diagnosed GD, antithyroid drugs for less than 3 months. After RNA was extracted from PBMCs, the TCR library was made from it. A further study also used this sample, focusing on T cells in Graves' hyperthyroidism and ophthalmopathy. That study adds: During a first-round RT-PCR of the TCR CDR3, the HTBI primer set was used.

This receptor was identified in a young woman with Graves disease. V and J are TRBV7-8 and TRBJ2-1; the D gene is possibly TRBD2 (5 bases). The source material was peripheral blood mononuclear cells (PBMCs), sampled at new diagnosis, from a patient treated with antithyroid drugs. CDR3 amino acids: CASSLEKTSINEQFF. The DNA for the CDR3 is TGTGCCAGCAGCTTAGAAAAAACTAGTATCAATGAGCAGTTCTTC. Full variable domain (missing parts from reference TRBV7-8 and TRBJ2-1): GAGVSQSPRYKVAKRGQDVALRCDPISGHVSLFWYQQALGQGPEFLTYFQNEAQLDKSGLPSDRFFAERPEGSVSTLKIQRTQQEDSAVYLCASSLEKTSINEQFFGPGTRLTVL.